The source of this T cell receptor beta chain is a study of cytomegalovirus exposure and HLA in healthy donors. As for this clone: Antigen: not known.

This PCR relied on a set of 60 Vbeta primers and 13 Jbeta primers. Profiling relied on immunoSEQ multiplex PCR, and the TCRdb table lists in-frame clones only, not all of them. The sample table includes about 110,000 clones. Study results and limitations: Both high specificity and high sensitivity reportedly marked the classifier's diagnosis of cytomegalovirus status. Analyses of presence and absence presupposed an approximately uniform sequencing depth across donors. It was around 160 TCR beta chains that were listed as cytomegalovirus-associated. About 90% or about 30% of the time was how often most TCR beta V segments were productive, according to an earlier analysis.

The CDR3 has 17 residues. V lost 0 bases, J lost 1 base, and 13 bases lay in between. Germline CDR1 is SGHNT and CDR2 is YENEEA. The sequencing input was PBMCs. This receptor was obtained from a man between 18 and 29 years old in good health and CMV-seronegative. The chain carries TRBV11-3 and TRBJ1-5; D gene unclear. The CDR3 is CASSLESQALSNQPQHF. The CDR3 bases are TGTGCCAGCAGCTTAGAGTCCCAGGCGTTAAGCAATCAGCCCCAGCATTTT. The full variable domain, with the rest looked up from reference TRBV11-3 and TRBJ1-5, is EAGVVQSPRYKIIEKKQPVAFWCNPISGHNTLYWYLQNLGQGPELLIRYENEEAVDDSQLPKDRFSAERLKGVDSTLKIQPAELGDSAVYLCASSLESQALSNQPQHFGDGTRLSIL.